Below, 14 T cell receptor beta chains from the same sample are listed, as sequenced in a study of control samples from healthy donors and cancer patients. Sequencing was performed with immunoSEQ multiplex PCR; in TCRdb, only in-frame clones are kept and a portion is missing. The table has 90,000 to 110,000 clones, about 80% seen once; the top ten hold around 14%. The specimen was blood. The receptors here all came from a woman in her forties or fifties in good health.

In the case of this clone: Mismatch with germline at one junction end may stem from a read error. Other DNA variants within this sample encode the same CDR3. The chain combines TRBV10-3 with TRBJ2-3; D uncertain. This CDR3 is 14 amino acids long. CDR1 ENHRY and CDR2 SYGVKD come from the germline V gene. CDR3 protein: CAISGVYSTDTQYF. CDR3 DNA: TGTGCCATCAGTGGAGTCTACAGCACAGATACGCAATATTTT.

The rearrangement joins TRBV12-5 to TRBJ2-7; 11 nucleotides line up with TRBD2. After removal of 3 bases from V and 2 bases from J, the junction contained 21 bases not matched to a gene. CDR3 length: 21 amino acids. Per the germline V gene, CDR1 is LGHNT and CDR2 is FRNRAP. CDR3 bases: TGTGCTAGTGGTTTTTCACAAATACCTCTAGCGGGAGGTAGGGGGACCTACGAGCAGTACTTC. It yields the protein CASGFSQIPLAGGRGTYEQYF.

The chain recombines TRBV15 with TRBJ2-5; 7 bases align to TRBD1. Germline-derived CDR1 and CDR2 are LNHNV and YYDKDF (reference sequence). The CDR3 is 15 residues long. V was pared by 4 bases and J by 4 bases, with 9 bases of the junction left unmatched. The CDR3 DNA reads as TGTGCCACCAGCACCTTACGAACAGGGGTAGAGACCCAGTACTTC. Its protein product is CATSTLRTGVETQYF.

This chain uses TRBV6-2 or TRBV6-3 with TRBJ1-6, with D unclear. Per the germline V gene, CDR1 is MNHEY and CDR2 is SVGEGT. The CDR3 is 18 residues long. V was shortened by 1 base and J by 10 bases, with 23 bases between the two germline ends. This CDR3 reads CASSYLRLLSSRGSPLHF. CDR3 nucleotide sequence: TGTGCCAGCAGTTACTTGCGACTCCTATCATCACGAGGGTCACCCCTCCACTTT.

This sequence joins TRBV5-3 and TRBJ2-5; 7 bases line up with TRBD1. TRBV5-3 is an ORF, and what it does is uncertain. Trimming cost V 5 bases and J 5 bases; bases outside gene matches: 9. This CDR3 contains 14 residues. CDR3 coding DNA: TGTGCCAGAAGTTATGACAGGGATCCCGAGACCCAGTACTTC. Translating gives CARSYDRDPETQYF.

V usage is TRBV11-3 and J usage is TRBJ1-1, with 7 bases fitting TRBD1. V was clipped by 5 bases and J by 5 bases; unmatched bases: 2. From germline, CDR1 is SGHNT and CDR2 YENEEA. The CDR3 is 12 amino acids. The CDR3 region is CASSVRGTEAFF. As DNA, the CDR3 is TGTGCCAGCAGCGTCAGGGGGACTGAAGCTTTCTTT.

Comments on this clone: This sample includes further DNA sequences coding for the same CDR3. The chain uses TRBV29-1 and TRBJ2-1, with a weak D call TRBD2 (6 bases). Per the germline V gene, CDR1 is SQVTM and CDR2 is ANQGSEA. The V end lost 4 bases, the J end lost 0 bases, and 13 bases lay between the germline ends. This CDR3 is built from 15 residues. The CDR3 DNA follows: TGCAGCGTTGGGGGGGACCGGGGCTCCTACAATGAGCAGTTCTTC. This gives the protein CSVGGDRGSYNEQFF.

V usage is TRBV18 and J usage is TRBJ2-1, with 13 bases lining up with TRBD2. J gave up 3 bases and V 3 bases, and 5 bases lay outside the gene matches. Germline-derived CDR1 and CDR2 are KGHSH and LQKENI. This CDR3 has 17 residues. Here the CDR3 DNA reads TGTGCCAGCTCACCGTCACTAGCGGGAGGGTTCTACAATGAGCAGTTCTTC. It translates to CASSPSLAGGFYNEQFF.

This sequence joins TRBV5-6 and TRBJ2-3; D assignment may be TRBD1 or TRBD2 (7 bases each). V was trimmed by 4 bases and J by 4 bases, leaving 19 bases between them. Germline CDR1 SGHDT, CDR2 YYEEEE. The CDR3 totals 16 residues. The CDR3 nucleotides are TGTGCCAGCAGCCGAAGGGGGCGGGGGCCCCCAGATACGCAGTATTTT. Its protein product is CASSRRGRGPPDTQYF.

This clone was seen only a few times. V and J are TRBV7-9 and TRBJ1-1, with 7 nucleotides matching TRBD1. Germline V gives CDR1 SEHNR, CDR2 FQNEAQ (reference sequence). The CDR3 spans 15 residues. The trim removed 2 bases at V and 8 bases at J, leaving 11 bases unmatched. The chain's CDR3 is CASSLTGTDKDEAFF. CDR3 DNA sequence: TGTGCCAGCAGCTTAACCGGGACAGACAAAGACGAAGCTTTCTTT.

The rearrangement links TRBV7-6 to TRBJ2-1; TRBD2 matches at 9 bases. The V gene end was trimmed by 1 base and the J gene end by 12 bases; junction bases not matched to a gene: 1. The CDR3 runs to 12 residues. Germline-derived CDR1 and CDR2 are SGHVS and FNYEAQ. CDR3 region: CASSLGGGVQFF. The CDR3 nucleotides are TGTGCCAGCAGCTTAGGCGGGGGGGTGCAGTTCTTC.

V usage is TRBV19 and J usage is TRBJ2-5; 10 bases map to TRBD2. The CDR3 contains 15 residues. Per the germline V gene, CDR1 is LNHDA and CDR2 is SQIVND (reference sequence). Trimming cost V 6 bases and J 1 base; bases outside gene matches: 5. This CDR3 reads CASRSAGGPQETQYF. The DNA of the CDR3 is TGTGCCAGTAGGTCAGCGGGAGGGCCCCAAGAGACCCAGTACTTC.

This CDR3 is CASSEQGGDSTDTQYF. CDR3 DNA: TGTGCCAGCAGTGAACAGGGAGGGGATAGCACAGATACGCAGTATTTT. The rearrangement joins TRBV6-1 to TRBJ2-3; 7 bases are a match to TRBD2. This CDR3 has 16 residues. Looked up from germline, CDR1 is MNHNS and CDR2 is SASEGT. Trimming cost V 2 bases and J 0 bases; bases outside gene matches: 5.

Here the CDR3 DNA reads TGTGCCAGTAGGACACAGGGGGCGGATGAGCAGTTCTTC. It specifies CASRTQGADEQFF. The chain has TRBV19 and TRBJ2-1, with 9 bases lining up with TRBD1. This CDR3 spans 13 amino acids. The V gene's germline CDR1 is LNHDA and CDR2 SQIVND (reference sequence). V lost 6 bases, J lost 8 bases, and 5 bases stayed unmatched.